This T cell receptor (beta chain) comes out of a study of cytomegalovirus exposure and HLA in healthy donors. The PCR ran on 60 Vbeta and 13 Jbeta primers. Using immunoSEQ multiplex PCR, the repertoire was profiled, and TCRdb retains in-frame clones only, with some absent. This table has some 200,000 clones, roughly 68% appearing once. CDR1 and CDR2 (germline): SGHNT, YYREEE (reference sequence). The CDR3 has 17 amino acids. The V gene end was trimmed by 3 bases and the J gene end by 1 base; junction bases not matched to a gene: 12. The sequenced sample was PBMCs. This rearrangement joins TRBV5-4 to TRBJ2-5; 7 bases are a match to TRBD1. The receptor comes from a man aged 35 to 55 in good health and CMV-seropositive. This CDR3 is CASSSLRQGTTQETQYF. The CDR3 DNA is TGTGCCAGCAGCTCTCTTCGACAGGGAACTACCCAAGAGACCCAGTACTTC.